This T cell receptor beta chain emerged from a study of CXCR3-negative and CXCR3-positive naive CD8 T cells. A word on this clonotype: Its specificity is not known.

General study results and limits: Freshly isolated PBMCs were used in most assays, given partial CXCR3 loss after freezing. Unlike memory cells, which differed, naive CXCR3-negative and CXCR3-positive cells had similar TRBV-TRBJ usage. CXCR3-positive naive cells had TRB CDR3s that were more hydrophobic than CXCR3-negative naive cells had.

Naive CD8+ T cells displayed a CD45RO-CCR7+CD27+CD95- phenotype. Via 5' RACE with UMI labels, TRB cDNA libraries were prepared. TCRdb reprocessed the 5' RACE reads, with one entry per CDR3 protein and no DNA. The table for this sample gives about 63,000 distinct CDR3 sequences. The CDR3 contains 15 residues. The germline CDR1 and CDR2 sequences are DFQATT and SNEGSKA (reference sequence). This chain uses TRBV20-1 with TRBJ2-4. The TCR sequence derives from a human donor in good health. Some clones in this sample may be carry-over from other donors' samples. The sample consisted of naive CXCR3+ CD8+ T cells from blood. Subset described: CD45RO-CCR7+CD27+CD95- naive CD8+ T cells expressing CXCR3 (TNR3+). CDR3 in amino acids: CSAPREGWTKNIKYF.